This record covers a single T cell receptor beta chain. Assay used: immunoSEQ multiplex PCR; TCRdb lists only in-frame clones, some missing. The table has approximately 100,000 clones, roughly 66% seen once; the top ten hold approximately 23%. In CD8 memory, CD45RO+ cells were put together with CCR7-negative CD45RA+ TemRA cells. This entry comes from a study of shared clonotypes between healthy human individuals. The wider study: Each donor's CD8 memory used one plate, CD8 naive two, each CD4 subset three.

The specimen sequenced was memory CD8+ T cells sorted from blood. This sample's subset: CD45RO+ cells pooled with CCR7-negative TemRA cells. The clonotype was recovered from a woman aged 25 to 39 in good health.

CDR3 in amino acids: CASSSRGNTEAFF. The CDR3 bases are TGTGCCAGTAGTTCCCGAGGGAACACTGAAGCTTTCTTT. The V call is TRBV19, the J call TRBJ1-1; D gene uncertain. V was pared by 5 bases and J by 1 base, with 8 bases between. CDR3 length: 13 amino acids. CDR1 LNHDA and CDR2 SQIVND come from the germline V gene (reference sequence).